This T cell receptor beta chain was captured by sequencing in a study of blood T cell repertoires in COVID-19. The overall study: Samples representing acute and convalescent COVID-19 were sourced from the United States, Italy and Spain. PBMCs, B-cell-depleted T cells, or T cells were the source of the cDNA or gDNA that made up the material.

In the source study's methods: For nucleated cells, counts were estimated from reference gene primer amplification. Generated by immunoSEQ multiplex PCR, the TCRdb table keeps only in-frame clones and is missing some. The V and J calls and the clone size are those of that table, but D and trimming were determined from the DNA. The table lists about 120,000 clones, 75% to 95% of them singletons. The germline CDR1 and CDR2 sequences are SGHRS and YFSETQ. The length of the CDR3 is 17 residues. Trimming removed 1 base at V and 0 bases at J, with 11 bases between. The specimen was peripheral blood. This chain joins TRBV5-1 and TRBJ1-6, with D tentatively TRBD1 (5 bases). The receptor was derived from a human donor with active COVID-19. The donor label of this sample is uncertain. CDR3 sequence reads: CASSLLGGSSYNSPLHF. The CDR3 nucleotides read TGCGCCAGCAGCTTGTTGGGGGGGAGCTCCTATAATTCACCCCTCCACTTT.